This TCR beta chain originates from a study of blood T cell repertoires in COVID-19. Study information: COVID-19 samples, acute and convalescent, were from the United States, Italy and Spain.

The CDR3 loop spans 18 amino acids. Germline CDR1 is MGHRA and CDR2 is YSYEKL. V dropped 0 bases and J dropped 1; count of bases not matched to a gene: 4. Source study methods: Reference gene primer amplification gave estimated nucleated cell counts. Generated by immunoSEQ multiplex PCR, the TCRdb table keeps only in-frame clones and is missing some. The V and J calls and clone size were taken over from that table, and D and trimming were inferred from the DNA. The table records 30,000 to 40,000 clones, approximately 92% of them present only once. The V gene is TRBV4-1, the J gene TRBJ2-6, with TRBD1 matching 9 bases. The sequenced sample was peripheral blood. This sequence originates from a woman older than 75 with acute or convalescent COVID-19. CDR3 DNA sequence: TGCGCCAGCAGCCAAGATCTGGGACAGGGTTCTGGGGCCAACGTCCTGACTTTC. This codes for CASSQDLGQGSGANVLTF.